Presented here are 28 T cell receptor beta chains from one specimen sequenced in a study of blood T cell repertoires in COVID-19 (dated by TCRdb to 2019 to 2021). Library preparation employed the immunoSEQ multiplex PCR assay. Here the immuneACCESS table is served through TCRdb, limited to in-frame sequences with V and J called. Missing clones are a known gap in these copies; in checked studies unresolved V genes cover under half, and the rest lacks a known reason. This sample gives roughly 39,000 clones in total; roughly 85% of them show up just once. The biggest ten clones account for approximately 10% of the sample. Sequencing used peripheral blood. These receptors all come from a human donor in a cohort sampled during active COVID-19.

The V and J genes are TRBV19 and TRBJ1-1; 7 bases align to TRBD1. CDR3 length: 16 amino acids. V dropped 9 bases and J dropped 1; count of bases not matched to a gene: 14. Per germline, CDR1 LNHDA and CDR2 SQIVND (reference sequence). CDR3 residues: CASGIRTGRGNTEAFF. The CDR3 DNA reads TGTGCCAGCGGAATTAGGACAGGTAGGGGGAACACTGAAGCTTTCTTT.

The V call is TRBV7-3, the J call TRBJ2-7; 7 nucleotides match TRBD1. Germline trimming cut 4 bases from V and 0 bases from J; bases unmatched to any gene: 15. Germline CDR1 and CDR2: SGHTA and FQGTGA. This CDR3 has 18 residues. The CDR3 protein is CASSSPTTGTEFSYEQYF. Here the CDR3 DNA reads TGTGCCAGCAGCTCCCCTACCACCGGGACAGAGTTCTCCTACGAGCAGTACTTC.

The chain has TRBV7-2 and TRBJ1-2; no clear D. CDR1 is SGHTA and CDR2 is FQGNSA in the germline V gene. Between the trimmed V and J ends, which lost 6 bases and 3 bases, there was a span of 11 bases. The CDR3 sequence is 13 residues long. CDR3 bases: TGTGCCAGCAGACAGTCGTCGGACTATGGCTACACCTTC. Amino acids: CASRQSSDYGYTF.

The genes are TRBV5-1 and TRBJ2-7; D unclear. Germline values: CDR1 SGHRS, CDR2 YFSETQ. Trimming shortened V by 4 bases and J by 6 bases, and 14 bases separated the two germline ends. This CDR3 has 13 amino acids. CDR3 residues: CASSIAASGEQYF. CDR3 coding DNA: TGCGCCAGCAGCATCGCGGCTTCCGGCGAGCAGTACTTC.

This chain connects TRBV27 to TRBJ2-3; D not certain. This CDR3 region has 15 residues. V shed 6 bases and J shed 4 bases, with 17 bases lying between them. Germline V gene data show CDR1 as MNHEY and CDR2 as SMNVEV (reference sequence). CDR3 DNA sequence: TGTGCCAGCAGGATTTGGGCCGAAGACGCAGATACGCAGTATTTT. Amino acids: CASRIWAEDADTQYF.

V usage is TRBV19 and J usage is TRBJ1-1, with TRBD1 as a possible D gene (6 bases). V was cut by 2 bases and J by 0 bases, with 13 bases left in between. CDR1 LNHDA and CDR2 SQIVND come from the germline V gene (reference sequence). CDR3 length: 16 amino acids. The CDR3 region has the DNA TGTGCCAGTAGTATATCGGACGGACAGCTGAACACTGAAGCTTTCTTT. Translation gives CASSISDGQLNTEAFF.

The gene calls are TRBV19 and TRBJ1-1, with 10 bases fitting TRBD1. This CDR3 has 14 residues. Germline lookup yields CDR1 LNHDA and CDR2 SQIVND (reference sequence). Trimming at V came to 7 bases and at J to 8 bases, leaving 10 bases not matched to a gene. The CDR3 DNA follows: TGTGCCAGTAACGACAGGGGGCGGCTTCCAGAAGCTTTCTTT. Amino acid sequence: CASNDRGRLPEAFF.

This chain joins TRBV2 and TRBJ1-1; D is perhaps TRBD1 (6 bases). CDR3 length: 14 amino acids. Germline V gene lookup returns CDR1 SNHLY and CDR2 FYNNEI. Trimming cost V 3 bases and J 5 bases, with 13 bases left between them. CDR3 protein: CASSDRGLGTEAFF. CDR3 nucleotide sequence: TGTGCCAGCAGTGACAGGGGCCTAGGGACTGAAGCTTTCTTT.

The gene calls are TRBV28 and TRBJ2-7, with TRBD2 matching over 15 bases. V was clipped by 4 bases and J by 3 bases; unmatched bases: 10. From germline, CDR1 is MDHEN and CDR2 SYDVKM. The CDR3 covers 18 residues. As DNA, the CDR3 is TGTGCCAGCAGTTCCTCCGGGACTAGCGGGAGGAACATCTACGAGCAGTACTTC. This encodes CASSSSGTSGRNIYEQYF.

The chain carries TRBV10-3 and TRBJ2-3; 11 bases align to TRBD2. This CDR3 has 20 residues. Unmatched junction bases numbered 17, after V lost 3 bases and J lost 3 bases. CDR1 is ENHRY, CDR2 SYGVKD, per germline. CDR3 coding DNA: TGTGCCATCAGTGATCCGAAGGGTTGGGACCTAGCGGGGGGAACAGATACGCAGTATTTT. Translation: CAISDPKGWDLAGGTDTQYF.

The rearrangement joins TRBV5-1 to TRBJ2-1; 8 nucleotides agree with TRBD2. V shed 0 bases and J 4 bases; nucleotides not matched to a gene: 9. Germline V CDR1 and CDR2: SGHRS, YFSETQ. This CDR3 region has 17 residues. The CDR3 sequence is CASSLGYVGRGYNEQFF. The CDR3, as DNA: TGCGCCAGCAGCTTGGGATATGTCGGGAGGGGATACAATGAGCAGTTCTTC.

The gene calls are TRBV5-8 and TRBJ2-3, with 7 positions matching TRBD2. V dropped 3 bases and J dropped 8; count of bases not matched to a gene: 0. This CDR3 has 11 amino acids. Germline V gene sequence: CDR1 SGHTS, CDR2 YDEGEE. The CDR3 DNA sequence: TGTGCCAGCAGCTCGGGGGGTACGCAGTATTTT. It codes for CASSSGGTQYF.

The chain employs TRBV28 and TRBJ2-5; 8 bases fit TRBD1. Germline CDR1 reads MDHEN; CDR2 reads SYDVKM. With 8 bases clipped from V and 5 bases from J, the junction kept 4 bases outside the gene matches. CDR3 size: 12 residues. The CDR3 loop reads CASGTGSETQYF. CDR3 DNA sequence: TGTGCCAGCGGGACAGGCTCGGAGACCCAGTACTTC.

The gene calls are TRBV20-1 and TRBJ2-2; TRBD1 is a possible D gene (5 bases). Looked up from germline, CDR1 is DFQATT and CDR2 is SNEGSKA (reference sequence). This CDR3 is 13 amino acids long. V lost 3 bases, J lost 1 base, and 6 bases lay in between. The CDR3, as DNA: TGCAGTGCTAGTAGGGGGAACACCGGGGAGCTGTTTTTT. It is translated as CSASRGNTGELFF.

CDR3 sequence reads: CASSEIGGTGELFF. CDR3 DNA sequence: TGTGCCAGCAGTGAGATAGGGGGCACCGGGGAGCTGTTTTTT. The genes are TRBV6-4 and TRBJ2-2; tentatively, D is TRBD1 (6 bases). The germline V and J ends were trimmed by 3 bases and 4 bases, with 9 bases remaining between them. CDR3 size: 14 residues. The germline V gene encodes CDR1 MRHNA and CDR2 SNTAGT.

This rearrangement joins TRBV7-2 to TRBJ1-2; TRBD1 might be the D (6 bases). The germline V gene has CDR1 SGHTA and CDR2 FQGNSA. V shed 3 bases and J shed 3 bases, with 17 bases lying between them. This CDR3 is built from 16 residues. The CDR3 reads CASSLRGAEGDYGYTF. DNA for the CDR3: TGTGCCAGCAGCTTGCGGGGGGCGGAGGGGGACTATGGCTACACCTTC.

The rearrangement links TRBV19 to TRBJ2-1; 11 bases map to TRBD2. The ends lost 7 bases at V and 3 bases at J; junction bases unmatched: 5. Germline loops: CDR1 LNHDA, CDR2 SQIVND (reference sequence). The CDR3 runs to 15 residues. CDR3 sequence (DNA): TGTGCCAGTATCGCTAGCGGGAGGAACTACAATGAGCAGTTCTTC. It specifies CASIASGRNYNEQFF.

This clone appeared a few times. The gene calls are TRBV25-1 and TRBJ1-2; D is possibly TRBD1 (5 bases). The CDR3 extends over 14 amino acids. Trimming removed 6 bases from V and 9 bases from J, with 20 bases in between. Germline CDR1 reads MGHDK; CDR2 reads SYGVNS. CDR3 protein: CASSETGIFPRYTF. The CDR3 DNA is TGTGCCAGCAGCGAAACAGGTATCTTCCCGCGCTACACCTTC.

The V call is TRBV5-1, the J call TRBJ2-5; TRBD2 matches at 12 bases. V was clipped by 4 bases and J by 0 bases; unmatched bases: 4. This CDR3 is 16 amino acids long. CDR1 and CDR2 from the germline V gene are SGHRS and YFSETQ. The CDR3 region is CASSLRTSGDQETQYF. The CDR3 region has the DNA TGCGCCAGCAGCCTCCGGACTAGCGGGGACCAAGAGACCCAGTACTTC.

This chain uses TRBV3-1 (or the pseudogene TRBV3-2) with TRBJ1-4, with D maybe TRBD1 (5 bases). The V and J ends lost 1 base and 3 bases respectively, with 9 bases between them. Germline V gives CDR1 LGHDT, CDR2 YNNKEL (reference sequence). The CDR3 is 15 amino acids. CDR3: CASSQGGGANEKLFF. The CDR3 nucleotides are TGTGCCAGCAGCCAAGGTGGGGGGGCTAATGAAAAACTGTTTTTT.

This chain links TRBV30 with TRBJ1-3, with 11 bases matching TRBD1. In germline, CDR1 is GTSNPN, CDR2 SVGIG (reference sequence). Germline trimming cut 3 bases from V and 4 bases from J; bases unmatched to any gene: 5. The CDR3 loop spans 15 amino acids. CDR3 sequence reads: CAWSYGQGAGNTIYF. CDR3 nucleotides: TGTGCCTGGAGCTACGGACAGGGGGCGGGAAACACCATATATTTT.

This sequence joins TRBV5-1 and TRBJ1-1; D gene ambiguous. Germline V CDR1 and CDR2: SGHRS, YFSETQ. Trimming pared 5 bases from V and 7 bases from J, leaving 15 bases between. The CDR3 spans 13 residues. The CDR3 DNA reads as TGCGCCAGCAGAACAGAACCCGGCTATGAAGCTTTCTTT. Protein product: CASRTEPGYEAFF.

The CDR3 nucleotides are TGCGCCAGCAGCACCACAGCCTCTGGGGCCAACGTCCTGACTTTC. It codes for CASSTTASGANVLTF. This chain joins TRBV5-1 and TRBJ2-6; no clear D gene. The CDR3 covers 15 residues. In germline, CDR1 is SGHRS, CDR2 YFSETQ. The germline V and J ends were trimmed by 4 bases and 0 bases, with 8 bases remaining between them. Full variable domain (missing parts from reference TRBV5-1 and TRBJ2-6): KAGVTQTPRYLIKTRGQQVTLSCSPISGHRSVSWYQQTPGQGLQFLFEYFSETQRNKGNFPGRFSGRQFSNSRSEMNVSTLELGDSALYLCASSTTASGANVLTFGAGSRLTVL.

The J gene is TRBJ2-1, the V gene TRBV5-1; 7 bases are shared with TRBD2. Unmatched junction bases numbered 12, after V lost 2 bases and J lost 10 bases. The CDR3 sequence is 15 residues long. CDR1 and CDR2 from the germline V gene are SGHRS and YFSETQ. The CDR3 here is CASSLAGKSMDEQFF. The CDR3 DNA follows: TGCGCCAGCAGCTTAGCGGGAAAATCGATGGACGAGCAGTTCTTC.

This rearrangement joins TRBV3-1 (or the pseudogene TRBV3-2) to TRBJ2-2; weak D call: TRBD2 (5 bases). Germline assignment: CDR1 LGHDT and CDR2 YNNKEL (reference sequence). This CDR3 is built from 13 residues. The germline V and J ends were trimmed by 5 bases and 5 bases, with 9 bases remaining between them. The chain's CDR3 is CASSTTGTGELFF. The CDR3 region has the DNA TGTGCCAGCAGCACCACGGGGACCGGGGAGCTGTTTTTT.

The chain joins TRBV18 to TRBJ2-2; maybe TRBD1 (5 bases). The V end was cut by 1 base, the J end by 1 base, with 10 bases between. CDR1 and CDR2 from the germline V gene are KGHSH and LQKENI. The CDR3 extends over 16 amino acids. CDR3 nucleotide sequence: TGTGCCAGCTCACCACAGGGGTTAGAGAACACCGGGGAGCTGTTTTTT. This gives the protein CASSPQGLENTGELFF.

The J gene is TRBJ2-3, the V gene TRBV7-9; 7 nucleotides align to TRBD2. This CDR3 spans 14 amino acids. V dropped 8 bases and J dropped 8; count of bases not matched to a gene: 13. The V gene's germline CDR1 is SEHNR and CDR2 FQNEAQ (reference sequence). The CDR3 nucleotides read TGTGCCAGCGCTGGGGGGGAGCCGGGGATTACGCAGTATTTT. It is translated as CASAGGEPGITQYF. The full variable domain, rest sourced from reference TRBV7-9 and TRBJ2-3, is DTGVSQNPRHKITKRGQNVTFRCDPISEHNRLYWYRQTLGQGPEFLTYFQNEAQLEKSRLLSDRFSAERPKGSFSTLEIQRTEQGDSAMYLCASAGGEPGITQYFGPGTRLTVL.

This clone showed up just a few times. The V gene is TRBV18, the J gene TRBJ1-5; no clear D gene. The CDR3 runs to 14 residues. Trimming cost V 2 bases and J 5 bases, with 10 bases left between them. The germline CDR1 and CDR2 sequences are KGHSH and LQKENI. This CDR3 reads CASSPGESDQPQHF. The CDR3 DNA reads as TGTGCCAGCTCACCAGGAGAGAGTGATCAGCCCCAGCATTTT.